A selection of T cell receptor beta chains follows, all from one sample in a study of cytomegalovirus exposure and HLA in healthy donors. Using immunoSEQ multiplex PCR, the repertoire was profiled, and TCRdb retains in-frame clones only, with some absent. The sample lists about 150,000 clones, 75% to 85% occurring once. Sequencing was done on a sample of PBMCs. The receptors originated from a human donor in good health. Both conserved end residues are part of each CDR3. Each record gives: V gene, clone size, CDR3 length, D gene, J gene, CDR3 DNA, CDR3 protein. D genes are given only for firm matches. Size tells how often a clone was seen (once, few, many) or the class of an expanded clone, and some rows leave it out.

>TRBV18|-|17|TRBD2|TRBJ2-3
TGTGCCAGCTCACCTCGTCTAGCGGGGCAAACCACAGATACGCAGTATTTT
CASSPRLAGQTTDTQYF
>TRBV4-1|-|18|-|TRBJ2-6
TGCGCCAGCAGCCGCGGGGGACAAGGAAACTCTGGGGCCAACGTCCTGACTTTC
CASSRGGQGNSGANVLTF
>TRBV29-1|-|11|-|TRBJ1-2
TGCAGCGTTATGTCAGGGGAGGGCTACACCTTC
CSVMSGEGYTF
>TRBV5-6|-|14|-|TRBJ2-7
TGTGCCAGCAGCTTGGACCAAAGGACTTACGAGCAGTACTTC
CASSLDQRTYEQYF
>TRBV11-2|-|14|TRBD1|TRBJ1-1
TGTGCCAGCAGCCGGACAGGGTCGGGCACTGAAGCTTTCTTT
CASSRTGSGTEAFF
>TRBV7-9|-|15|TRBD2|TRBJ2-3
TGTGCCAGCAGTTCGGGGGGACTTAGCACAGATACGCAGTATTTT
CASSSGGLSTDTQYF
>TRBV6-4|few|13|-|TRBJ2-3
TGTGCCAGCAGTAGCGGGAGCACAGATACGCAGTATTTT
CASSSGSTDTQYF
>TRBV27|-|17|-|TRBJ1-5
TGTGCCAGCAGCTTGACCGGGGGGGCTTCCGGCAATCAGCCCCAGCATTTT
CASSLTGGASGNQPQHF
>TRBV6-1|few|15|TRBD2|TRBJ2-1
TGTGCCAGCAGCGACACGGGACTAGCAAGCAATGAGCAGTTCTTC
CASSDTGLASNEQFF
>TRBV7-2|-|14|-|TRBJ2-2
TGTGCCAGCTCTTATACTTTGGGCCTTGGGGAGCTGTTTTTT
CASSYTLGLGELFF
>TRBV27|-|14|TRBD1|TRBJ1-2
TGTGCCAGCAGTCCCCGACAGGGTACATATGGCTACACCTTC
CASSPRQGTYGYTF
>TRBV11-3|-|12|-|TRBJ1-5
TGTGCCAGCTTCCGGGACAATCAGCCCCAGCATTTT
CASFRDNQPQHF
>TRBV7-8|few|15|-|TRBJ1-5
TGTGCCAGCAGCGTAACGCTAATTAGCAATCAGCCCCAGCATTTT
CASSVTLISNQPQHF
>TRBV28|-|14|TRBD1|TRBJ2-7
TGTGCCAGCAGTTTATGGAGGACAGGGATCGAGCAGTACTTC
CASSLWRTGIEQYF
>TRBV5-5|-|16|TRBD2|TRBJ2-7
TGTGCCAGCAGCTCCCGGGGAGGGCCGCAGATTTACGAGCAGTACTTC
CASSSRGGPQIYEQYF
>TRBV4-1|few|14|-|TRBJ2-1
TGCGCCAGCAGCCAATCCCCGAGGGTTGATGAGCAGTTCTTC
CASSQSPRVDEQFF
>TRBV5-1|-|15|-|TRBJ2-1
TGCGCCAGCAGCTTGGTTAGCGATGGGAGGAATGAGCAGTTCTTC
CASSLVSDGRNEQFF
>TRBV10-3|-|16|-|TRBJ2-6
TGTGCCATCAGTGAGTCAAGGGGATCAGGGGCCAACGTCCTGACTTTC
CAISESRGSGANVLTF
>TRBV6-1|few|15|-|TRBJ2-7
TGTGCCAGCAGTGCTGCCGGGACATCGGACTACGAGCAGTACTTC
CASSAAGTSDYEQYF
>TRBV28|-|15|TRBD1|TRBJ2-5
TGTGCCAGCAGTCCCGGACAGGGGATCGACGAGACCCAGTACTTC
CASSPGQGIDETQYF
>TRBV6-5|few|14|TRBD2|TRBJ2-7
TGTGCCAGCAGGGCCGGGACTAGCACCTACGAGCAGTACTTC
CASRAGTSTYEQYF
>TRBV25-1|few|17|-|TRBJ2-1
TGTGCCAGCAGTGAATTATGGCGGGGCGGCTCCTACAATGAGCAGTTCTTC
CASSELWRGGSYNEQFF
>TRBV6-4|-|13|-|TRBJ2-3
TGTGCCAGCAGTGTGGAGGGCACAGATACGCAGTATTTT
CASSVEGTDTQYF
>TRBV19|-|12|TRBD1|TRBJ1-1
TGTGCCAGTAGTATAGGACAGGGTGAAGCTTTCTTT
CASSIGQGEAFF
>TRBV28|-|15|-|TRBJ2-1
TGTGCCACCAGGTCCGGGACTCGAGCCATACATGAGCAGTTCTTC
CATRSGTRAIHEQFF
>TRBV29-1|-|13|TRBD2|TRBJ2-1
TGCAGTACAAGTAGCGGGGGGTCAAATGAGCAGTTCTTC
CSTSSGGSNEQFF
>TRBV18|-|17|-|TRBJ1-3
TGTGCCAGCCGCCCGGGGGGCGGATTGAGCTCTGGAAACACCATATATTTT
CASRPGGGLSSGNTIYF
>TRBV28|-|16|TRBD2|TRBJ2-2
TGTGCCAGCAGTTTATTTGCTAGCGGGAGTACCGGGGAGCTGTTTTTT
CASSLFASGSTGELFF
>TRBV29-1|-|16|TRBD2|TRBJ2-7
TGCAGCGTTGAAGTGCGAGGGACTAGCGGAGACTACGAGCAGTACTTC
CSVEVRGTSGDYEQYF
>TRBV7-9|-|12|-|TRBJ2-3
TGTGCCAGCAGCGAACAGTCAGATACGCAGTATTTT
CASSEQSDTQYF
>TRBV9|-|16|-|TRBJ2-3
TGTGCCAGCAGCGTAGGTCCTAGCGAGGGCACAGATACGCAGTATTTT
CASSVGPSEGTDTQYF
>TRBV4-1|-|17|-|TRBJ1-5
TGCGCCAGCAGCCAAGTAGCTGTGGTCAGGGCCAATCAGCCCCAGCATTTT
CASSQVAVVRANQPQHF
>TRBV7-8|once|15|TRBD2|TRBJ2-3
TGTGCCAGCAGCTATAGCGGGGGGGCCATCGATACGCAGTATTTT
CASSYSGGAIDTQYF
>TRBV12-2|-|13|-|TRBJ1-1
TGTGCAAGTCGCTCTCTGACAGACACTGAAGCTTTCTTT
CASRSLTDTEAFF
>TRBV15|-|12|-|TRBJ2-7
TGTGCCACCAGCCAGTCTGGGCCCGAGCAGTACTTC
CATSQSGPEQYF
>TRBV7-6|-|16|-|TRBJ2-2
TGTGCCAGCAGCTTAGGAGGTACCGCGAACACCGGGGAGCTGTTTTTT
CASSLGGTANTGELFF
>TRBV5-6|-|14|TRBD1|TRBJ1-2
TGTGCCAGCAGCTTGGGCAGGGGGCTAAATGGCTACACCTTC
CASSLGRGLNGYTF
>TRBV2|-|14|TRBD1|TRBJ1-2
TGTGCCAGCCTCCTGAGGACAGGGGACTATGGCTACACCTTC
CASLLRTGDYGYTF
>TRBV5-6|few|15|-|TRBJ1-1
TGTGCCAGCAGCTTTTGGGTGGACAGGAACACTGAAGCTTTCTTT
CASSFWVDRNTEAFF
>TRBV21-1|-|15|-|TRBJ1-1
TGTGCCAGCAGCAAAGGCGGGACAGAGGACATCGAAGCTTTCTTT
CASSKGGTEDIEAFF
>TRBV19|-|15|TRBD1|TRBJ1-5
TGTGCCAGTAGTATTACAGGGGGGCTCAATCAGCCCCAGCATTTT
CASSITGGLNQPQHF
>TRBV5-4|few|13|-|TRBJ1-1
TGTGCCAGCAGCTCCCTCTCGAACACTGAAGCTTTCTTT
CASSSLSNTEAFF
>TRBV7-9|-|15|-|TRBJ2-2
TGTGCCAGCAGCTTATACCGCGCGGGAACCGGGGAGCTGTTTTTT
CASSLYRAGTGELFF
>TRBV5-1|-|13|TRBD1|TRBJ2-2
TGCGCCAGCGACAGGGGGCAGGGCGGGGAGCTGTTTTTT
CASDRGQGGELFF
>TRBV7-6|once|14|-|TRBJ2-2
TGTGCCAGCAGGTTGCGCGGAGCGGCCGGGGAGCTGTTTTTT
CASRLRGAAGELFF
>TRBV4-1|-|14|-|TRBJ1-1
TGCGCCAGCAGCCAAGTAGGTCTGGGGGGGGGAGCTTTCTTT
CASSQVGLGGGAFF